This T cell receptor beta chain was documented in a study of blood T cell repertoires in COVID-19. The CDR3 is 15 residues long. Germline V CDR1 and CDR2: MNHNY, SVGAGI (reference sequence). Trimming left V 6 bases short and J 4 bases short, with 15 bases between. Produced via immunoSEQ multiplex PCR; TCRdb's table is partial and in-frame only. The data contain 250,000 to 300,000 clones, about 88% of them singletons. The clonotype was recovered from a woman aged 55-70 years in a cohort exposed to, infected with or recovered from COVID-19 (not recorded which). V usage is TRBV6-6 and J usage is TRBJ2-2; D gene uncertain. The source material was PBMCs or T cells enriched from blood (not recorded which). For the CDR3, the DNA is TGTGCCAGCAGGAGTAATCTGGTTGGCACCGGGGAGCTGTTTTTT. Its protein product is CASRSNLVGTGELFF.